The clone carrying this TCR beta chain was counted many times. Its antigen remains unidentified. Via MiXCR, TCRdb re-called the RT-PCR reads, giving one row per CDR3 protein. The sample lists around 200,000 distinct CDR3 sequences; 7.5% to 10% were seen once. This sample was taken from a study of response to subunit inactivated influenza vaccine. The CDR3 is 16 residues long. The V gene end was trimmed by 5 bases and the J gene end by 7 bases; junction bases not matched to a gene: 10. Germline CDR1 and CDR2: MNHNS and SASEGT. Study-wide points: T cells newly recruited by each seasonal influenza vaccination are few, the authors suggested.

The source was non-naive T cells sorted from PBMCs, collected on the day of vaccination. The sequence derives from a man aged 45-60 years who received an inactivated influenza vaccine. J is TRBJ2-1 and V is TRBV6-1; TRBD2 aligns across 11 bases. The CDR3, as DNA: TGTGCCAGCAGTCCTTTTAGCGGGAGGGCCCAGAATGAGCAGTTCTTC. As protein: CASSPFSGRAQNEQFF.